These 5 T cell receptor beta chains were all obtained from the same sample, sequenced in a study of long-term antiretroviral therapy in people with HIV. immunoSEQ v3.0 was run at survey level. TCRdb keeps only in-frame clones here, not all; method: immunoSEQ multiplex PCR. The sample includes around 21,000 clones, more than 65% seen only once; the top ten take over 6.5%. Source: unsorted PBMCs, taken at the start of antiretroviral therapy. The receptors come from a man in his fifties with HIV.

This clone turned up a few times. The CDR3 DNA reads TGTGCCAGTGAGAGGGGGTTCGACACTGAAGCTTTCTTT. Its translation is CASERGFDTEAFF. The chain links TRBV28 to TRBJ1-1; tentative D call: TRBD1 (6 bases). The V and J ends lost 9 bases and 3 bases respectively, with 14 bases between them. Germline CDR1 is MDHEN and CDR2 is SYDVKM. The CDR3 has 13 residues.

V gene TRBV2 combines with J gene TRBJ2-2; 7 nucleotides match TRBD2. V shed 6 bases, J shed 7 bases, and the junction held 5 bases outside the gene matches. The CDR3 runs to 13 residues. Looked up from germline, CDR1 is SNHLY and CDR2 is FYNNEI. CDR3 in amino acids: CASRAGSHGELFF. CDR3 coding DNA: TGTGCCAGCAGAGCGGGATCTCACGGGGAGCTGTTTTTT.

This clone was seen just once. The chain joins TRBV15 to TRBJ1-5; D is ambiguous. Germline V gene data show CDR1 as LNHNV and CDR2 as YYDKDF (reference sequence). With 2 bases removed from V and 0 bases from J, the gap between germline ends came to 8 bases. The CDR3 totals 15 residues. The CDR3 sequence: CATSRSGYSNQPQHF. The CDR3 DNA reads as TGTGCCACCAGCAGATCAGGTTATAGCAATCAGCCCCAGCATTTT.

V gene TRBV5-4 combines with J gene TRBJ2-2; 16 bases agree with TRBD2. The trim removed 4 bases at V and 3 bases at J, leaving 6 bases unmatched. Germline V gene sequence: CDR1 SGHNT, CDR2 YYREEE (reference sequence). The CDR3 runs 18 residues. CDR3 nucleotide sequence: TGTGCCAGCAGCCAGGGACTAGCGGGAGGGCCAGACACCGGGGAGCTGTTTTTT. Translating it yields CASSQGLAGGPDTGELFF. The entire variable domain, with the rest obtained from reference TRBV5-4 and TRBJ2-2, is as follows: ETGVTQSPTHLIKTRGQQVTLRCSSQSGHNTVSWYQQALGQGPQFIFQYYREEENGRGNFPPRFSGLQFPNYSSELNVNALELDDSALYLCASSQGLAGGPDTGELFFGEGSRLTVL.

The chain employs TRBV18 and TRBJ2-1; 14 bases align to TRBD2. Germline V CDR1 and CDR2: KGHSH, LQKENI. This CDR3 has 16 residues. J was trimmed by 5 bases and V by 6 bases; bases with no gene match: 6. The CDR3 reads CASSPKGLAGDNEQFF. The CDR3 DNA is TGTGCCAGCTCCCCAAAGGGACTAGCGGGAGACAATGAGCAGTTCTTC.